This is a list of T cell receptor beta chains from one sample in a study of blood T cell repertoires in COVID-19. The repertoire was sequenced with immunoSEQ multiplex PCR; TCRdb's copy has only in-frame clones and lacks some. Counted here are 250,000 or so clones, approximately 84% occurring once; the ten biggest clones make up approximately 1.8%. Sequences were obtained from PBMCs or T cells enriched from blood (not recorded which). The receptors stem from a man aged 60 to 75 who had recovered from COVID-19. Both conserved end residues are part of each CDR3. The D gene is left open where the match is weak. Clone size is stated in some rows and not others, as once, few, many or a class when expanded.

cdr3_aa,cdr3_nt,d_call,j_call,clone_size,v_call
CAISPVNRGQGAIYGYTF,TGTGCCATCAGCCCAGTAAACAGAGGACAGGGGGCTATCTATGGCTACACCTTC,TRBD1,TRBJ1-2,-,TRBV10-3
CASSFRTRGIYNEQFF,TGTGCCAGCAGCTTCCGGACTAGGGGGATCTACAATGAGCAGTTCTTC,-,TRBJ2-1,-,TRBV7-8
CASRTLDIYEQYF,TGTGCCAGCAGGACACTGGACATCTACGAGCAGTACTTC,-,TRBJ2-7,-,TRBV6-5
CAWGTGLASYNEQFF,TGTGCCTGGGGAACAGGACTAGCCTCCTACAATGAGCAGTTCTTC,TRBD2,TRBJ2-1,-,TRBV30
CASSWNRGDYGYTF,TGTGCCAGCAGCTGGAACAGGGGCGACTATGGCTACACCTTC,TRBD1,TRBJ1-2,-,TRBV5-6
CASSRRTGGDSPLHF,TGTGCCAGCAGCCGCCGGACAGGGGGAGATTCACCCCTCCACTTT,TRBD1,TRBJ1-6,-,TRBV27
CASSLVAGISGYTF,TGCGCCAGCAGCTTGGTAGCGGGAATTTCTGGCTACACCTTC,-,TRBJ1-2,-,TRBV5-1
CASSIEGASTEAFF,TGTGCCAGCAGCATTGAGGGGGCAAGTACTGAAGCTTTCTTT,TRBD1,TRBJ1-1,-,TRBV2
CASSVVGNRGNNEQFF,TGTGCCAGCAGCGTAGTGGGGAACAGGGGGAACAATGAGCAGTTCTTC,TRBD1,TRBJ2-1,-,TRBV9
CASSEYGGGGYTF,TGTGCCAGCAGTGAATATGGTGGCGGAGGCTACACCTTC,-,TRBJ1-2,few,TRBV2
CASSLEPHQPQHF,TGTGCCAGCAGCTTGGAGCCCCATCAGCCCCAGCATTTT,-,TRBJ1-5,-,TRBV5-5
CASSPAGTGPEKLFF,TGCGCCAGCAGCCCGGCCGGGACAGGGCCTGAAAAACTGTTTTTT,TRBD1,TRBJ1-4,-,TRBV5-1
CARSSPGGQETQYF,TGTGCCAGAAGCTCCCCAGGGGGCCAAGAGACCCAGTACTTC,-,TRBJ2-5,-,TRBV7-5
CASSPRQGLSNQPQHF,TGTGCCAGCAGTCCACGACAGGGGCTTAGCAATCAGCCCCAGCATTTT,TRBD1,TRBJ1-5,-,TRBV27
CASERGREQPQHF,TGTGCCAGCGAGAGGGGGCGCGAACAGCCCCAGCATTTT,TRBD1,TRBJ1-5,-,TRBV19
CASSDGGGPIAQYF,TGCGCCAGCAGTGATGGGGGGGGGCCAATAGCGCAGTATTTT,-,TRBJ2-3,once,TRBV10-2
CAISESTGGNSPLHF,TGTGCCATCAGTGAGTCGACAGGGGGCAATTCACCCCTCCACTTT,TRBD1,TRBJ1-6,-,TRBV10-3
CASSIDRGEAFF,TGTGCCAGTAGTATAGATCGGGGTGAAGCTTTCTTT,-,TRBJ1-1,-,TRBV19
CSVVVQTDFVFF,TGCAGCGTTGTGGTTCAAACTGATTTCGTGTTTTTT,-,TRBJ1-4,-,TRBV29-1
CASSITGTLGDQPQHF,TGTGCCAGCAGCATAACCGGGACACTTGGGGATCAGCCCCAGCATTTT,-,TRBJ1-5,-,TRBV5-5
CASSPTPGQGGNQPQHF,TGTGCCAGCAGTCCGACCCCGGGACAGGGCGGCAATCAGCCCCAGCATTTT,TRBD1,TRBJ1-5,few,TRBV6-6
CSASSGQITNEKLFF,TGCAGTGCTAGTTCGGGACAGATTACTAATGAAAAACTGTTTTTT,TRBD1,TRBJ1-4,-,TRBV20-1